These 3 T cell receptor beta chains came from one sample sequenced in a study of blood T cell repertoires in COVID-19. TCRdb's copy holds only in-frame clones and misses some; the assay was immunoSEQ multiplex PCR. The sample has hundreds of thousands of clones, roughly nine tenths seen once. The sample taken for sequencing was peripheral blood. Receptors were obtained from a woman aged 18-35 years who had recovered from COVID-19.

The rearrangement joins TRBV19 to TRBJ1-2; possible D gene TRBD1, 5 bases. The CDR3 spans 15 residues. Germline CDR1 LNHDA, CDR2 SQIVND (reference sequence). The V gene lost 7 bases and the J gene lost 1 base, with 16 bases spanning the gap. CDR3 sequence: CASTLGSGVNYGYTF. The DNA for the CDR3 is TGTGCCAGTACCCTCGGGTCGGGGGTTAACTATGGCTACACCTTC.

A single count supports this clone. The V gene is TRBV6-5, the J gene TRBJ1-1; TRBD1 is a possible D gene (6 bases). Trimming took off 2 bases at V and 10 bases at J, with 8 bases between the two ends. Germline assignment: CDR1 MNHEY and CDR2 SVGAGI. This CDR3 comprises 11 residues. For the CDR3, the DNA is TGTGCCAGCAGTTACGCAGGGGCAGCTTTCTTT. Protein sequence: CASSYAGAAFF.

The chain carries TRBV5-6 and TRBJ1-6; D unresolved. Germline lookup yields CDR1 SGHDT and CDR2 YYEEEE. Trimming stripped 4 bases from V and 5 bases from J, with 13 bases between. The CDR3 totals 15 residues. The CDR3 region has the DNA TGTGCCAGCAGCGCCTTCCGGGGTAATAATTCACCCCTCCACTTT. It encodes CASSAFRGNNSPLHF.